Below are 16 T cell receptor beta chains sequenced from a single sample in a study of blood T cell repertoires in COVID-19. Clones were sequenced by immunoSEQ multiplex PCR, and TCRdb holds only the in-frame ones, with some missing. The sample has 150,000 to 170,000 clones; around 84% are singletons. Sequenced input: PBMCs or T cells enriched from blood (not recorded which). These TCRs come from a man between 50 and 59 years old who had recovered from COVID-19.

The chain carries TRBV2 and TRBJ1-2; 8 nucleotides line up with TRBD1. Germline CDR1 SNHLY, CDR2 FYNNEI. The CDR3 has 13 amino acids. V shed 7 bases, J shed 4 bases, and the junction held 5 bases outside the gene matches. CDR3 coding DNA: TGTGCCAGCAAAGGGACAGGTCCCTATGGCTACACCTTC. It codes for CASKGTGPYGYTF. Complete variable domain (other parts from reference TRBV2 and TRBJ1-2): EPEVTQTPSHQVTQMGQEVILRCVPISNHLYFYWYRQILGQKVEFLVSFYNNEISEKSEIFDDQFSVERPDGSNFTLKIRSTKLEDSAMYFCASKGTGPYGYTFGSGTRLTVV.

This rearrangement joins TRBV9 to TRBJ2-1, with 15 bases matching TRBD2. The CDR3 runs 18 residues. Trimming cost V 2 bases and J 6 bases; bases outside gene matches: 9. CDR1 and CDR2 from the germline V gene are SGDLS and YYNGEE. The CDR3: CASSVRTSGGAGFNEQFF. The DNA for the CDR3 is TGTGCCAGCAGCGTGCGGACTAGCGGGGGGGCCGGTTTCAATGAGCAGTTCTTC.

The rearrangement uses TRBV5-6 and TRBJ1-1; D is perhaps TRBD1 (5 bases). Deletions cut 4 bases from V and 1 base from J, with 14 bases between. Per germline, CDR1 SGHDT and CDR2 YYEEEE. The CDR3 has 15 residues. The CDR3 nucleotides read TGTGCCAGCAGCCTGAAAACCACAGGGAACACTGAAGCTTTCTTT. Protein product: CASSLKTTGNTEAFF.

The J gene is TRBJ1-2, the V gene TRBV6-5; 7 nucleotides agree with TRBD1. With 7 bases clipped from V and 4 bases from J, the junction kept 6 bases outside the gene matches. The CDR3 covers 13 residues. The V gene's germline CDR1 is MNHEY and CDR2 SVGAGI. The CDR3 protein is CASKRQGFYGYTF. In DNA form, the CDR3 reads TGTGCCAGCAAGAGACAGGGTTTCTATGGCTACACCTTC.

This clone was seen a handful of times. The chain uses TRBV6-5 and TRBJ1-2, with D unresolved. The germline V gene encodes CDR1 MNHEY and CDR2 SVGAGI. Trimming removed 8 bases from V and 2 bases from J, with 6 bases in between. The CDR3 spans 11 residues. As DNA, the CDR3 is TGTGCCAGCGGACTAAACTATGGCTACACCTTC. Translating it yields CASGLNYGYTF.

This clone was observed a handful of times. This chain uses TRBV18 with TRBJ2-1; 9 nucleotides match TRBD2. This CDR3 has 18 residues. The germline V gene has CDR1 KGHSH and CDR2 LQKENI. V was clipped by 6 bases and J by 7 bases; unmatched bases: 19. CDR3 sequence (DNA): TGTGCCAGCTCTCCCCAAGGGATTGCGGGGGGGATGCAAAATGAGCAGTTCTTC. This encodes CASSPQGIAGGMQNEQFF.

This chain uses TRBV18 with TRBJ1-2; a weak D match, TRBD1 (5 bases). Germline loops: CDR1 KGHSH, CDR2 LQKENI. Deletions cut 3 bases from V and 3 bases from J, with 14 bases between. This CDR3 has 15 amino acids. CDR3 protein: CASSPQNRRDYGYTF. The DNA for the CDR3 is TGTGCCAGCTCACCCCAAAACAGGAGGGACTATGGCTACACCTTC.

The V gene is TRBV30, the J gene TRBJ2-6; 7 positions agree with TRBD1. The V gene's germline CDR1 is GTSNPN and CDR2 SVGIG (reference sequence). CDR3 length: 14 amino acids. Unmatched junction bases numbered 1, after V lost 5 bases and J lost 0 bases. For the CDR3, the DNA is TGTGCCTGGTACAGGGGCTCTGGGGCCAACGTCCTGACTTTC. This translates into CAWYRGSGANVLTF.

This chain links TRBV19 with TRBJ1-6, with D perhaps TRBD1 (6 bases). V lost 3 bases and J lost 11, with 14 bases in between. Per germline, CDR1 LNHDA and CDR2 SQIVND (reference sequence). The CDR3 runs 14 residues. CDR3 coding DNA: TGTGCCAGTAGTATTCAGGACAGACAAACACCCCTCCACTTT. Its translation is CASSIQDRQTPLHF. Together with reference TRBV19 and TRBJ1-6, the CDR3 gives the full variable domain: DGGITQSPKYLFRKEGQNVTLSCEQNLNHDAMYWYRQDPGQGLRLIYYSQIVNDFQKGDIAEGYSVSREKKESFPLTVTSAQKNPTAFYLCASSIQDRQTPLHFGNGTRLTVT.

This clone came up once. The V call is TRBV29-1, the J call TRBJ1-2; 8 bases are shared with TRBD1. Unmatched junction bases numbered 9, after V lost 6 bases and J lost 6 bases. The germline CDR1 and CDR2 sequences are SQVTM and ANQGSEA. CDR3 length: 13 amino acids. The CDR3 nucleotides are TGCAGCGTAGAGACAGGGGAGGTCAATGGCTACACCTTC. It encodes CSVETGEVNGYTF.

The chain links TRBV3-1 (or the pseudogene TRBV3-2) to TRBJ2-5; D unresolved. Trimming took 1 base from V and 3 from J, leaving 9 bases between them. The CDR3 consists of 14 residues. Germline V gene lookup returns CDR1 LGHDT and CDR2 YNNKEL (reference sequence). DNA of the CDR3: TGTGCCAGCAGCCAAGTCGGTCTGGAAGAGACCCAGTACTTC. Amino acids: CASSQVGLEETQYF.

This clone was counted a single time. The V gene is TRBV2, the J gene TRBJ2-3; 7 positions agree with TRBD2. This CDR3 comprises 14 residues. Losses at the gene ends were 7 bases for V and 3 bases for J; bases not matched to a gene: 7. Germline V lookup: CDR1 SNHLY, CDR2 FYNNEI. The CDR3 DNA follows: TGTGCCAGCACTGCGGGGGTAGCGACAGATACGCAGTATTTT. Protein product: CASTAGVATDTQYF.

This clone was seen just once. This sequence joins TRBV19 and TRBJ1-1; 12 bases map to TRBD1. V lost 3 bases, J lost 4 bases, and 6 bases stayed unmatched. The length of the CDR3 is 16 residues. The germline CDR1 and CDR2 sequences are LNHDA and SQIVND (reference sequence). The CDR3 DNA sequence: TGTGCCAGTAGTATCGCCGGGACAGGGGGCGGCACTGAAGCTTTCTTT. Translating it yields CASSIAGTGGGTEAFF.

The rearrangement uses TRBV7-2 and TRBJ1-3; weak D call: TRBD1 (6 bases). The CDR3 has 16 amino acids. Trimming stripped 1 base from V and 1 base from J, with 11 bases between. Germline loops: CDR1 SGHTA, CDR2 FQGNSA. CDR3 DNA sequence: TGTGCCAGCAGCTTAGGAGACAGGCGTTCTGGAAACACCATATATTTT. Encoded protein: CASSLGDRRSGNTIYF.

This clone was picked up a small number of times. J is TRBJ1-1 and V is TRBV18, with D maybe TRBD1 (5 bases). Trimming left V 4 bases short and J 2 bases short, with 17 bases between. The CDR3 is 16 amino acids. Germline CDR1 is KGHSH and CDR2 is LQKENI. For the CDR3, the DNA is TGTGCCAGCTCACTTAGTAGCTTGGACAAAAACACTGAAGCTTTCTTT. It translates to CASSLSSLDKNTEAFF. Together with reference TRBV18 and TRBJ1-1, the CDR3 gives the full variable domain: NAGVMQNPRHLVRRRGQEARLRCSPMKGHSHVYWYRQLPEEGLKFMVYLQKENIIDESGMPKERFSAEFPKEGPSILRIQQVVRGDSAAYFCASSLSSLDKNTEAFFGQGTRLTVV.

A few counts support this clone. The chain recombines TRBV9 with TRBJ2-7, with D unclear. V lost 2 bases, J lost 1 base, and 10 bases lay in between. CDR1 SGDLS and CDR2 YYNGEE come from the germline V gene. CDR3 length: 14 residues. The CDR3 nucleotides are TGTGCCAGCAGCGTGAGCCCGACTTCCTACGAGCAGTACTTC. Amino acids: CASSVSPTSYEQYF.